This TCR beta chain comes out of a study of blood T cell repertoires in COVID-19 (dated by TCRdb to between 2020 and 2021). Study-wide context: Samples from collaborators originated in the United States, Italy and Spain and spanned both the acute and convalescent phases of COVID-19. The prospective study material was composed of cDNA or gDNA derived from T cells, B-cell-depleted T cells, or PBMCs. Subjects who had been exposed to COVID-19, were actively infected with it, or had recovered from it provided the deeply sampled blood TCRbeta repertoires that made up the dataset. The repertoires were released in a freely available public database intended as a resource for research on the immune response to SARS-CoV-2. Samples were obtained from the ongoing ImmuneRACE study (first 160 participants) and from over a thousand subjects provided by 6 global collaborators. A de-identified subject ID, COVID-19 status, age in years and sex were almost always included in the sample metadata. Where available, HLA class I and class II types were obtained from metadata supplied by the sample provider rather than from assay-based typing. Results and caveats for the whole study, not just this receptor: Clinical and demographic metadata were provided uncurated, with the amount varying by source and participant.

TCRbeta CDR3 regions were amplified from genomic DNA using the immunoSEQ Assay, a bias-controlled multiplex PCR. In the original analysis: Within the assay, amplification of reference gene primers was used to estimate how many nucleated cells each sample contained. To quantify the absolute abundance of each unique TCRbeta CDR3 rearrangement, sequence reads were collapsed and filtered. Productive Simpson clonality was computed per sample as the square root of Simpson's diversity index over productive rearrangements. TCRdb mirrors the immuneACCESS table, restricted to in-frame sequences. Some clones are absent from its copies; in checked studies, under half trace to an unresolved V gene, and the reason for the others is unknown. The V and J calls and clone size come from that table; D and trimming were worked out from the DNA. Recorded for this sample are 300,000 to 350,000 clones; around 88% of them occurred a single time. Of the sample, about 1.5% is held by the ten largest clones.

The germline V gene supplies CDR1 SGHVS and CDR2 FNYEAQ. V is reduced by 6 bases and J by 2 bases, leaving a spacing of 19 bases between them. The CDR3 goes from the cysteine to the phenylalanine over 16 residues. The sequence is cut down to CDR3 DNA, 48 bases in frame from base 1. As to this clone: Its antigen has not been determined. Base-call qualities are not available, and no considerably larger clone is one nucleotide away.

One collaborating source in Seattle enrolled patients while the patients were actively infected and followed the patients over time throughout the course of disease. The collaborating institutions used their own protocols to collect whole blood in K2EDTA tubes. Collaborator samples were shipped for TCRbeta analysis as frozen whole blood, isolated PBMCs, or DNA extracted from either sample type. The source material was peripheral blood. Here the chain combines TRBV7-6 and TRBJ1-1, with the D gene not clear enough to name. The source of this sequence is a woman in her thirties with COVID-19, enrolled during active disease. The CDR3 is CASRPGGSTRNTEAFF. The base sequence is TGTGCCAGCAGACCAGGTGGCAGTACGCGCAACACTGAAGCTTTCTTT. The CDR3 plus the reference TRBV7-6 and TRBJ1-1 genes for the other parts give the full variable domain: GAGVSQSPRYKVTKRGQDVALRCDPISGHVSLYWYRQALGQGPEFLTYFNYEAQQDKSGLPNDRFSAERPEGSISTLTIQRTEQRDSAMYRCASRPGGSTRNTEAFFGQGTRLTVV.